The source of this T cell receptor (beta chain) is a study of cytotoxic CD8 clonotypes in ibrutinib-treated CLL. About the study: A mean of about 240,000 productive templates and just under 95,000 productive rearrangements was obtained per sample.

In the case of this clone: The antigen is undetermined.

The ends lost 3 bases at V and 5 bases at J; junction bases unmatched: 10. CDR1 and CDR2 (germline): MGHRA, YSYEKL. CDR3 length: 17 residues. Data came from immunoSEQ multiplex PCR; TCRdb stores just in-frame clones and leaves some out. The sample gives under 200,000 clones, approximately 80% of which show up once; 4.6% is in the top ten. Broader study findings: Clonality (at baseline) was higher than in age-matched healthy donors and tracked circulating CD8+ T-cell counts.

The TCR comes from a human donor with chronic lymphocytic leukemia. The material sequenced was PBMCs, taken after 24 months of ibrutinib treatment. This sequence joins TRBV4-1 and TRBJ2-1; 10 bases map to TRBD2. CDR3 coding DNA: TGCGCCAGCAGCCAGTATAACGGACTAGCGGATAACAATGAGCAGTTCTTC. Amino acids: CASSQYNGLADNNEQFF.